A single sample is the source of the 25 T cell receptor beta chains below, sequenced in a study of T cell responses to AZD1222 COVID-19 vaccine. Data came from immunoSEQ multiplex PCR; TCRdb stores just in-frame clones and leaves some out. The sample yields 84,000 or so clones, about 93% seen once. Material: peripheral blood, obtained on day 0 of MenACWY control vaccination. The receptors shown here come from an adult in good health.

This clone is a singleton in its sample. The rearrangement links TRBV4-3 to TRBJ1-6, with TRBD1 as a possible D gene (5 bases). Germline lookup yields CDR1 LGHNA and CDR2 YSLEER. V was pared by 0 bases and J by 7 bases, with 13 bases between. This CDR3 region has 16 residues. This chain's CDR3 is CASSQDHDSSNSPLHF. The CDR3 region has the DNA TGCGCCAGCAGCCAAGATCATGACAGTTCAAATTCACCCCTCCACTTT.

V usage is TRBV6-5 and J usage is TRBJ1-1; no reliable D call. From germline, CDR1 is MNHEY and CDR2 SVGAGI. Between the trimmed V and J ends, which lost 0 bases and 4 bases, there was a span of 12 bases. This CDR3 has 15 amino acids. As DNA, the CDR3 is TGTGCCAGCAGTTACTCGGTCGTCCCCCCCACTGAAGCTTTCTTT. It is translated as CASSYSVVPPTEAFF.

A remark on this clone: Other DNA sequences in this sample translate to the same CDR3. The V gene is TRBV20-1, the J gene TRBJ2-5; D gene ambiguous. This CDR3 has 11 residues. Germline assignment: CDR1 DFQATT and CDR2 SNEGSKA (reference sequence). The ends were cut back, 3 bases at V and 5 bases at J, with 7 bases in the middle. DNA of the CDR3: TGCAGTGCTAGCAACGAGGAGACCCAGTACTTC. It specifies CSASNEETQYF.

J is TRBJ1-1 and V is TRBV19, with D possibly matching TRBD1 (5 bases). CDR1 LNHDA and CDR2 SQIVND come from the germline V gene (reference sequence). This CDR3 comprises 12 residues. Trimming removed 3 bases at V and 7 bases at J, with 9 bases between. The CDR3 reads CASSIQGFEAFF. Written as DNA, the CDR3 is TGTGCCAGTAGTATTCAGGGATTTGAAGCTTTCTTT.

Here the CDR3 DNA reads TGTGCCAGTAGAGAAAGGGGACACAACACAGATACGCAGTATTTT. Amino acids: CASRERGHNTDTQYF. This chain links TRBV19 with TRBJ2-3; the D gene is possibly TRBD1 (6 bases). CDR3 size: 15 residues. Looked up from germline, CDR1 is LNHDA and CDR2 is SQIVND (reference sequence). The V end was cut by 6 bases, the J end by 2 bases, with 15 bases between.

The rearrangement joins TRBV7-9 to TRBJ2-1; a possible D gene is TRBD1 (5 bases). The CDR3 has 16 amino acids. Germline V gene lookup returns CDR1 SEHNR and CDR2 FQNEAQ (reference sequence). Trimming shortened V by 5 bases and J by 1 base, and 15 bases separated the two germline ends. The CDR3 protein is CASSPYGAGSYNEQFF. CDR3 coding DNA: TGTGCCAGCAGCCCATATGGGGCAGGTTCCTACAATGAGCAGTTCTTC. Combining the CDR3 with reference TRBV7-9 and TRBJ2-1 gives the whole variable domain DTGVSQNPRHKITKRGQNVTFRCDPISEHNRLYWYRQTLGQGPEFLTYFQNEAQLEKSRLLSDRFSAERPKGSFSTLEIQRTEQGDSAMYLCASSPYGAGSYNEQFFGPGTRLTVL.

This clone turned up a few times. The gene calls are TRBV5-8 and TRBJ1-5; D uncertain. The CDR3 has 13 residues. The germline CDR1 and CDR2 sequences are SGHTS and YDEGEE. Trimming left V 0 bases short and J 7 bases short, with 8 bases between. The CDR3 loop is CASSLAEGQPQHF. The CDR3 DNA reads TGTGCCAGCAGCTTGGCGGAGGGCCAGCCCCAGCATTTT.

This clone occurred once. This chain links TRBV12-5 with TRBJ1-5, with D possibly being TRBD1 (5 bases). Trimming removed 1 base from V and 9 bases from J, with 7 bases in between. CDR1 is LGHNT and CDR2 is FRNRAP in the germline V gene. The CDR3 covers 12 residues. The CDR3 DNA follows: TGTGCTAGTGGTTTGGACGACAGGCCCCAGCATTTT. Translating gives CASGLDDRPQHF.

The chain is built from TRBV6-2 or TRBV6-3 and TRBJ1-4; D might be TRBD1 (6 bases). The germline V and J ends were trimmed by 5 bases and 8 bases, with 15 bases remaining between them. CDR3 length: 14 amino acids. Germline CDR1 and CDR2: MNHEY and SVGEGT. This chain's CDR3 is CASSKDSLGEKLFF. The CDR3 nucleotides are TGTGCCAGCAGTAAGGACAGCCTCGGGGAAAAACTGTTTTTT.

About this clone: One end of the junction is discordant with germline, which a read error may explain. This chain connects TRBV7-8 to TRBJ1-1; a weak D match, TRBD1 (6 bases). This CDR3 is built from 16 residues. The germline V gene encodes CDR1 SGHVS and CDR2 FQNEAQ. Here the CDR3 reads CASSLAGTPRGTEAFF. The CDR3 region has the DNA TGTGCCAGCAGCCTAGCCGGGACACCCAGGGGCACTGAAGCTTTCTTT. Full variable domain (outside the CDR3, taken from reference TRBV7-8 and TRBJ1-1): GAGVSQSPRYKVAKRGQDVALRCDPISGHVSLFWYQQALGQGPEFLTYFQNEAQLDKSGLPSDRFFAERPEGSVSTLKIQRTQQEDSAVYLCASSLAGTPRGTEAFFGQGTRLTVV.

This clone was seen just once. The rearrangement links TRBV18 to TRBJ2-5, with a weak D call TRBD1 (6 bases). The CDR3 runs to 14 residues. Trimming stripped 3 bases from V and 3 bases from J, with 11 bases between. CDR1 and CDR2 (germline): KGHSH, LQKENI. DNA of the CDR3: TGTGCCAGCTCACCGTACAGGGATAAAGAGACCCAGTACTTC. Protein: CASSPYRDKETQYF.

This clone was observed a single time. The gene calls are TRBV11-3 and TRBJ2-5; 11 positions agree with TRBD1. This CDR3 region has 16 residues. Germline CDR1 SGHNT, CDR2 YENEEA. The trim removed 3 bases at V and 1 base at J, leaving 4 bases unmatched. CDR3 sequence reads: CASSLGGTGGQETQYF. As DNA, the CDR3 is TGTGCCAGCAGCTTGGGAGGGACAGGGGGCCAAGAGACCCAGTACTTC. Full variable domain (rest looked up from reference TRBV11-3 and TRBJ2-5): EAGVVQSPRYKIIEKKQPVAFWCNPISGHNTLYWYLQNLGQGPELLIRYENEEAVDDSQLPKDRFSAERLKGVDSTLKIQPAELGDSAVYLCASSLGGTGGQETQYFGPGTRLLVL.

The rearrangement joins TRBV9 to TRBJ2-7; 8 bases align to TRBD2. V shed 0 bases, J shed 3 bases, and the junction held 5 bases outside the gene matches. CDR1 and CDR2 (germline): SGDLS, YYNGEE. There are 15 residues in the CDR3. The CDR3 nucleotides read TGTGCCAGCAGCGTAGGAGGACTAGCAGTCTACGAGCAGTACTTC. It translates to CASSVGGLAVYEQYF.

The chain carries TRBV12-3 or TRBV12-4 and TRBJ1-5; D is perhaps TRBD1 (5 bases). V lost 5 bases and J lost 6, with 8 bases in between. This CDR3 contains 12 residues. The CDR3 here is CASSPGSQPQHF. The CDR3 region has the DNA TGTGCCAGCAGTCCAGGGAGTCAGCCCCAGCATTTT.

This chain uses TRBV28 with TRBJ1-2; D gene unclear. Trimming pared 3 bases from V and 3 bases from J, leaving 5 bases between. This CDR3 is 12 amino acids long. Germline CDR1 and CDR2: MDHEN and SYDVKM. The CDR3 region has the DNA TGTGCCAGCAGTTTTGCCGACTATGGCTACACCTTC. Protein: CASSFADYGYTF.

The chain is built from TRBV5-5 and TRBJ2-1, with TRBD2 matching over 11 bases. The CDR3 length is 16 residues. With V trimmed by 3 bases and J by 10 bases, 12 bases remained unmatched. CDR1 is SGHKS, CDR2 YYEKEE, per germline (reference sequence). DNA of the CDR3: TGTGCCAGCAGCTCCTTAGCGGGGGGGGCCCGCGGGGAGCAGTTCTTC. It encodes CASSSLAGGARGEQFF.

The V gene is TRBV12-3 or TRBV12-4, the J gene TRBJ1-1; D gene uncertain. The V gene lost 2 bases and the J gene lost 1 base, with 5 bases spanning the gap. There are 13 residues in the CDR3. Written as DNA, the CDR3 is TGTGCCAGCAGTTTATGGGGGAACACTGAAGCTTTCTTT. Translation: CASSLWGNTEAFF.

The sample holds a few counts of this clone. V gene TRBV3-1 (or the pseudogene TRBV3-2) combines with J gene TRBJ1-3, with D perhaps matching TRBD1 (5 bases). With 1 base removed from V and 9 bases from J, the gap between germline ends came to 19 bases. Germline CDR1 reads LGHDT; CDR2 reads YNNKEL (reference sequence). CDR3 size: 16 residues. In DNA form, the CDR3 reads TGTGCCAGCAGCCAAGCCACCGGGACCCCTTTTGGCACCATATATTTT. Protein sequence: CASSQATGTPFGTIYF.

The V gene is TRBV5-1, the J gene TRBJ2-1, with D possibly matching TRBD2 (6 bases). The V end lost 3 bases, the J end lost 0 bases, and 10 bases lay between the germline ends. The CDR3 has 15 residues. In germline, CDR1 is SGHRS, CDR2 YFSETQ. CDR3 amino acids: CASSSGLSSYNEQFF. In DNA, the CDR3 is TGCGCCAGCAGCTCGGGACTCAGCTCCTACAATGAGCAGTTCTTC. Drawing the rest from reference TRBV5-1 and TRBJ2-1, the complete variable domain is KAGVTQTPRYLIKTRGQQVTLSCSPISGHRSVSWYQQTPGQGLQFLFEYFSETQRNKGNFPGRFSGRQFSNSRSEMNVSTLELGDSALYLCASSSGLSSYNEQFFGPGTRLTVL.

V gene TRBV11-2 combines with J gene TRBJ1-2; D unresolved. V lost 5 bases, J lost 1 base, and 17 bases lay in between. This CDR3 contains 16 residues. Germline CDR1 and CDR2: SGHAT and FQNNGV. The CDR3 DNA sequence: TGTGCCAGCAGCCCCTCCTTCGCGACGGGTAACTATGGCTACACCTTC. Translating gives CASSPSFATGNYGYTF. Based on the CDR3 plus reference TRBV11-2 and TRBJ1-2, the full variable domain is EAGVAQSPRYKIIEKRQSVAFWCNPISGHATLYWYQQILGQGPKLLIQFQNNGVVDDSQLPKDRFSAERLKGVDSTLKIQPAKLEDSAVYLCASSPSFATGNYGYTFGSGTRLTVV.

This chain connects TRBV10-3 to TRBJ1-5, with D perhaps TRBD1 (6 bases). The CDR3 has 15 amino acids. Looked up from germline, CDR1 is ENHRY and CDR2 is SYGVKD. The ends were cut back, 3 bases at V and 1 base at J, with 10 bases in the middle. For the CDR3, the DNA is TGTGCCATCAGTGATGCGGGGGCGAGCAATCAGCCCCAGCATTTT. Protein sequence: CAISDAGASNQPQHF.

The chain uses TRBV5-1 and TRBJ2-6, with D perhaps matching TRBD1 (5 bases). The CDR3 consists of 18 residues. Per germline, CDR1 SGHRS and CDR2 YFSETQ. Trimming took off 1 base at V and 1 base at J, with 15 bases between the two ends. The CDR3 DNA reads as TGCGCCAGCAGCTTGACGACAGACCCTAGTTCTGGGGCCAACGTCCTGACTTTC. Translated: CASSLTTDPSSGANVLTF.

This clone was detected once. This sequence joins TRBV19 and TRBJ2-7; perhaps TRBD2 as D (6 bases). Germline CDR1 reads LNHDA; CDR2 reads SQIVND (reference sequence). V dropped 4 bases and J dropped 2 bases, with 12 bases sitting between them. This CDR3 contains 14 residues. The CDR3, as DNA: TGTGCCAGTAGTAACGTCGGGGGTGCCTACGAGCAGTACTTC. It encodes CASSNVGGAYEQYF.

This chain connects TRBV14 to TRBJ1-5; the D is unclear. The germline V gene has CDR1 SGHDN and CDR2 FVKESK. Between the trimmed V and J ends, which lost 1 base and 2 bases, there was a span of 6 bases. The CDR3 extends over 14 amino acids. Here the CDR3 reads CASSQGKGNQPQHF. The CDR3 nucleotides read TGTGCCAGCAGCCAAGGGAAGGGCAATCAGCCCCAGCATTTT.

The chain joins TRBV28 to TRBJ1-5, with 8 bases fitting TRBD1. Germline trimming cut 5 bases from V and 6 bases from J; bases unmatched to any gene: 6. Looked up from germline, CDR1 is MDHEN and CDR2 is SYDVKM. The CDR3 totals 14 residues. Here the CDR3 reads CASSPGGRIQPQHF. CDR3 DNA sequence: TGTGCCAGCAGTCCAGGGGGCAGGATTCAGCCCCAGCATTTT.